This T cell receptor (beta chain) was retrieved from a study of CD8+CD57+ T cells in acquired aplastic anemia. Study at large: Across the sorted CD4+ and CD8+ cells, DNA amounts averaged about 3 ug.

TCR beta VDJ combinations and CDR3 sequences were profiled from genomic DNA. TCRdb redid the calling of the reads with MiXCR, one entry per CDR3 protein. The table lists more than 150,000 distinct CDR3 sequences, 45% to 50% of them singletons. Germline CDR1 is SGHRS and CDR2 is YFSETQ. V lost 4 bases to trimming and J lost 1 base, with 11 bases between them. This CDR3 has 14 amino acids. This clonotype came up many times. Sequencing input: sorted CD4+, CD8+, or CD8+CD57+ T cells (not recorded which) from PBMCs. This sequence originates from a human donor in good health. This chain joins TRBV5-1 and TRBJ2-5; a possible D gene is TRBD1 (6 bases). The CDR3 sequence: CASSLGQSQETQYF. The CDR3 region has the DNA TGCGCCAGCAGCCTCGGACAGTCCCAAGAGACCCAGTACTTC.